This T cell receptor beta chain stems from a study of cytomegalovirus exposure and HLA in healthy donors (dated by TCRdb to about 2017). About the full investigation: An earlier analysis of some 600 of the donors reported approximately 280 Gb of sequence data and 117 million unique TCR beta sequences obtained from around 190 million T cells. An early release covering roughly 580 HLA-typed donors comprised 250 to 350 gigabases of sequencing data and around 80 million unique TCR sequences. Of the roughly 400 genotyped donors, about 84% fell in the genetic ancestry cluster associated with self-reported Caucasian donors. The study aimed to test whether signatures of past pathogen exposure could be identified by cataloging public T cell receptors. The study used immunosequencing to profile the T cell repertoires of 600 to 850 subjects and linked those repertoires to cytomegalovirus serostatus. Besides the first cohort of 500 to 700 subjects, a separate validation cohort made up of roughly 120 different subjects was used. To predict cytomegalovirus infection status, the study brought together high-throughput TCR immunosequencing, statistical association of individual TCRs with disease status, and machine learning. In a later analysis, previously published TCR beta repertoires from fewer than 750 donors were re-analyzed and high-resolution HLA genotyping was added so that TCR occurrence patterns could be studied. In the later analysis, no new phenotypic data were used to find candidate immune exposures; instead, reliance was placed on TCR beta sequences and their occurrence across donors. An earlier analysis of 587 of the donors used high-throughput TCR beta sequencing to judge whether each TCR beta V gene segment behaved as functional or pseudogenic. Donor age, sex, ethnicity and CMV serostatus were compiled alongside the repertoire data. A later genetic analysis took genome-wide SNP genotypes for about three fifths of the roughly 700 donors and used that subset as a discovery cohort. All discovery cohort repertoires had been generated using a single sequencing platform. HLA typing included class I and class II loci at four-digit resolution. The number of typed donors differed by locus: 629-630 for A, B, C, DRB1 and DQB1; some 540 for DQA1; around 580 for DPA1; and some 450 for DPB1. A few DR-DQ haplotypes were treated as single units for association and clustering because of strong linkage in the cohort. Among about 400 genotyped donors of the cohort, an average of around 240,000 unique TCR beta nucleotide sequences was sequenced per donor, of which roughly 17% were non-productive. Study-wide conclusions, independent of this receptor: The classifier was reported to diagnose cytomegalovirus status with high specificity and sensitivity in both the original cohort and the validation cohort. Because HLA typing was unavailable for some donors at each locus, only the typed subset was used in association tests. V-gene and J-gene trimming of TCR beta chains was associated with a missense DCLRE1C variant in a later genetic analysis, and the association was replicated in an independent cohort. Linkage disequilibrium might explain the correlated functional status among segregating V segments, but an unknown experimental factor could not be excluded. An earlier analysis of 587 of the donors showed that most TCR beta V segments appeared in productive rearrangements either about 90% or about 30% of the time, which broadly matched IMGT annotations. A further reported finding was that TCR beta sequences accurately predicted the HLA-A and HLA-B alleles for most subjects in the first cohort. A cluster of highly shared sequence variants was judged likely to represent a technical artifact of the sequencing pipeline. Because counts were too low, 15 to 20 rarely observed V segments, including chromosome 9 orphons, were excluded from the earlier analysis of about 500 of the donors. A total of 150 to 200 TCR beta chains were listed by the study as associated with cytomegalovirus. In a later analysis, several top co-occurrence clusters were reported to appear linked to parvovirus B19, influenza, CMV and Epstein-Barr virus. Most TCR sequences were seen in very few donors, while some public TCRs were found in many individuals. Compared with equally common non-associated chains, HLA-associated TCR beta chains in a later analysis were more clonally expanded and had lower generation probabilities. The 87-base-pair reads could not distinguish some IMGT-functional V segments, including TRBV6-2 and TRBV6-3, so those segments were excluded. Only TCR beta chains were sequenced in this cohort, and the absence of alpha or paired-chain data limited detectable features. For the cohort, immune exposure information was limited to CMV serostatus. According to a later analysis, most CMV-associated TCR beta chains appeared to be HLA-restricted, and the HLA associations seemed to be driven largely by CMV exposure. In vitro tests confirmed that a few of the cytomegalovirus-associated TCR beta chains recognize cytomegalovirus antigens. According to a later analysis, TCR association rates differed among HLA loci, with DRB1 alleles showing the most associated TCRs and HLA-C alleles showing the fewest. Sequencing depth was assumed to be roughly uniform across donors in the presence/absence analyses, though that assumption may not hold. It was suggested by the authors that the approach could potentially be generalized to other disease states and immunological phenotypes. Strong co-occurrence of HLA alleles, especially DR and DQ, made assigning TCR associations to individual alleles difficult. Specific HLA alleles were associated with over 15,000 TCR beta sequences at a false discovery rate of 0.05 in a later analysis. According to a later genetic analysis, donors in an Asian-associated ancestry cluster had fewer N-insertions in productive TCRs than the approximately 630-donor mean.

Details on this clone: This clone's antigen is unknown. No base quality values were provided; no much bigger clone lies one nucleotide off.

The receptor library was made with the immunoSEQ multiplex PCR assay. For the multiplex PCR, a mixture combining 60 forward primers for TCR Vbeta segments and 13 reverse primers for TCR Jbeta segments was used. Amplification of the CDR3 region of rearranged TCR beta genes was performed with a multiplex PCR assay on genomic DNA. The Illumina HiSeq System was used to sequence the amplified TCR beta libraries as 87-base-pair reads. From the authors' description of their analysis: In a later analysis, some 80 million unique TCR beta chains were counted across the approximately 640 repertoires, and roughly 10 million of these chains were shared by at least two donors. A nearest-neighbor algorithm error-corrected the raw reads and collapsed the reads into unique sequences, merging closely related sequences to remove PCR and sequencing errors. To assign V, D and J gene segments, CDR3 sequences were aligned to IMGT reference sequences. For a sequence to be retained, a match of at least six nucleotides to both a V gene segment and a J gene segment was required. A rearrangement was called productive if the CDR3 had no stop codons and remained in frame with V and J, and every other rearrangement was called non-productive. CDR3 was defined according to IMGT convention as the region running from the second conserved V-encoded cysteine to the conserved J-encoded phenylalanine. Sequences without an unambiguous match to a single V gene segment were excluded from the earlier analysis of several hundred of the donors. In an earlier analysis of roughly 500 of the donors, V segments were called functional above 56.7% productive rearrangements and were called segregating when the between-donor standard deviation exceeded 5%. A statistical classification framework was built to diagnose cytomegalovirus status from the catalog of TCR beta chain sequences. V and J gene assignment, in a later analysis, came from comparing TCR nucleotide sequences with IMGT/GENE-DB human TR gene sequences. Using the TCRdist pipeline, a later analysis assigned CDR3 sequences along with most-parsimonious VDJ recombination scenarios. In a later analysis, each TCR beta chain was defined by its CDR3 amino acid sequence together with its V-gene family, and reads lacking a unique V-gene family were excluded. In a later analysis, nearly 600 highly shared, low-generation-probability nucleotide sequences were removed to address suspected cross-contamination and a sequencing artifact. In a later analysis, a clonal expansion index was calculated for each public chain from normalized within-repertoire ranks of inferred template counts. In a later analysis, generation probabilities were computed with a VDJ recombination model fitted to out-of-frame rearrangements, and the resulting probabilities were checked against IGoR. In a later analysis, hypergeometric tests were used to score TCR-TCR, TCR-HLA and TCR-CMV co-occurrence, with a repertoire-size bias correction applied to TCR pairs. In a later analysis, false discovery rates were estimated by permuting HLA or CMV assignments 20 times. In a later analysis, co-occurring TCRs were grouped using DBSCAN, and TCRdist sequence similarity was added for clustering within HLA-allele-positive subsets. For co-occurrence clustering, repertoires with fewer than 30,000 or more than 120,000 public chains were excluded, along with roughly 5 repertoires with anomalous nucleotide sharing. Held by TCRdb, this immuneACCESS table contains in-frame sequences only and omits some clones. Under half of the omission traces to an unresolved V gene where checked; the cause of the rest is unknown. V and J calls and clone size follow that table, whereas D and trimming were derived from the DNA. Within this sample are roughly 150,000 clones, with roughly 67% of them counted one time only. In total, the top ten clones hold approximately 5.4% of the sample.

CDR1 SQVTM and CDR2 ANQGSEA were looked up in the germline V gene. The CDR3 spans 15 residues, from the cysteine through the phenylalanine. Kept here is only the CDR3 DNA, which spans 45 bases and is read in frame from base 1. The germline V and J ends show losses of 2 bases and 6 bases respectively, and no gene match explains 8 bases of the junction. The cohort comprised some 680 healthy bone marrow donors. At the time of sampling, all cohort members were nominally healthy, though unrecorded immune exposures were likely present. The donor was CMV seropositive and belonged to the group of some 290 seropositive cohort members. A peripheral blood sample was provided by each donor, and peripheral blood mononuclear cells were used for TCR beta sequencing. The Qiagen DNeasy Blood Extraction Kit was used to extract genomic DNA from the blood cell samples.

The chain uses TRBV29-1 and TRBJ1-1, and 11 bases in between align with TRBD1. The sequence was obtained from a young woman in good health and CMV-seropositive. The sample was PBMCs. The CDR3 region has the sequence CSVENSRTGGSEAFF. The DNA is as follows: TGCAGCGTTGAAAATAGTAGGACAGGGGGCTCTGAAGCTTTCTTT.